This T cell receptor (beta chain) was observed in a study of tumor-infiltrating lymphocytes in primary liver carcinoma. Study-level results: Just about 7-25% of leading clones were found in every one of five regions. Tumor region pairs showed greater overlap than either tumor-adjacent or tumor-blood pairs did.

To note about this clonotype: What it binds is not known.

In germline, CDR1 is SQVTM, CDR2 ANQGSEA. This CDR3 has 14 residues. Production of TCR beta cDNA used approximately 480 ng total RNA together with a constant-region primer. A slightly modified ARM-PCR protocol with three nested multiplex PCR rounds produced these TCR beta libraries. The study ran its first two PCR rounds for approximately 10 cycles each, using TRBV1-TRBV30 forward primers and a C-beta reverse primer. Via MiXCR, TCRdb re-called the multiplex PCR reads, giving one row per CDR3 protein. The sample includes tens of thousands of distinct CDR3 sequences, over 60% of them seen just once. For each extraction, RNA and DNA were obtained together from 20-30 mg of unsorted bulk tissue. These patients lived with chronic HBV infection and had never been treated. All tumor samples contained more than 85% viable tumor cells.

The source of this sequence is a man between 35 and 55 years old with primary liver carcinoma and hepatitis B virus infection. The genes are TRBV29-1 and TRBJ2-3; the D call may be TRBD1 or TRBD2 (6 bases each). Material: liver tumor tissue from sampling region 4. The sample's subset: tumor region T4, right-lateral pole. As DNA, the CDR3 is TGCAATGTGGGGGCCAATGGGAGGCCAGATACGCAGTATTTT. Amino acids: CNVGANGRPDTQYF.